Following are 20 T cell receptor beta chains from one sample sequenced in a study of blood T cells in healthy people across ages (dated by TCRdb to about 2015). The method was 5' RACE. Sequencing used an Illumina HiSeq 2500. The second PCR ran for about 6 to 11 cycles and used a J-beta primer mix along with a sample-barcoded 5' primer. Using fastp at Q25 and MiXCR, TCRdb reprocessed the public reads and kept productive beta chains. Entries are consolidated by CDR3 protein sequence, retaining the most common genes and DNA. Across this sample there are approximately 790,000 distinct CDR3 sequences, with roughly 60% seen only once. The ten top clones hold about a quarter of the sample. Sequenced sample: blood. The receptor set was obtained from a man aged 25 to 40 in good health.

The V gene is TRBV5-6, the J gene TRBJ2-3; 8 bases map to TRBD2. V lost 6 bases to trimming and J lost 3 bases; unmatched junction nucleotides: 12. The CDR3 runs to 16 residues. In germline, CDR1 is SGHDT, CDR2 YYEEEE. CDR3 bases: TGTGCCAGCAACCTGGGGGCTAGCGGGTCTACAGATACGCAGTATTTT. Translating gives CASNLGASGSTDTQYF.

A few counts support this clonotype. The chain couples TRBV20-1 to TRBJ2-3, with unresolved D. Trimming cost V 4 bases and J 0 bases, with 20 bases left between them. Germline CDR1 is DFQATT and CDR2 is SNEGSKA (reference sequence). The CDR3 covers 17 residues. In nucleotides, the CDR3 is TGCAGTGCTATGCATGTGGGGTGGGGTCCTAGCACAGATACGCAGTATTTT. It specifies CSAMHVGWGPSTDTQYF.

V usage is TRBV20-1 and J usage is TRBJ2-3; 7 bases are a match to TRBD1. The J segment lost 0 bases and the V segment lost 7 bases, leaving 7 bases of the junction unmatched. CDR3 size: 14 residues. Germline CDR1 reads DFQATT; CDR2 reads SNEGSKA (reference sequence). CDR3 bases: TGCAGTGATATAGGGACAGCTAGCACAGATACGCAGTATTTT. This codes for CSDIGTASTDTQYF.

On this clonotype itself: A read error may produce the germline difference seen at one junction end. This chain links TRBV28 with TRBJ2-3; D might be TRBD1 or TRBD2, each matching 5 bases. This CDR3 contains 12 residues. Germline CDR1 is MDHEN and CDR2 is SYDVKM. The CDR3 region is CASSFPGPTRYF. In nucleotides, the CDR3 is TGTGCCAGCAGTTTCCCGGGACCGACGCGGTATTTT.

J is TRBJ2-7 and V is TRBV20-1; the D is unclear. The CDR3 contains 14 residues. From germline, CDR1 is DFQATT and CDR2 SNEGSKA (reference sequence). V was pared by 1 base and J by 2 bases, with 12 bases between. CDR3 sequence reads: CSARGRVSTYEQYF. CDR3 coding DNA: TGCAGTGCTAGAGGGCGAGTCAGTACCTACGAGCAGTACTTC.

The gene calls are TRBV7-3 and TRBJ2-1; D tentatively fits TRBD1 or TRBD2 (5 bases each). Trimming stripped 5 bases from V and 10 bases from J, with 27 bases between. The CDR3 loop spans 17 amino acids. Germline CDR1 and CDR2: SGHTA and FQGTGA. The CDR3 sequence: CASSPHPRDAVYDEQFF. The CDR3 nucleotides are TGTGCCAGCAGCCCGCACCCACGGGACGCCGTATATGACGAGCAGTTCTTC.

This sequence joins TRBV20-1 and TRBJ2-3, with D perhaps matching TRBD2 (5 bases). V was trimmed by 4 bases and J by 2 bases, leaving 10 bases between them. The CDR3 length is 13 residues. Germline loops: CDR1 DFQATT, CDR2 SNEGSKA (reference sequence). CDR3 in amino acids: CSATDGDTDTQYF. The CDR3 nucleotides are TGCAGTGCTACGGACGGGGACACAGATACGCAGTATTTT.

V is TRBV5-1 and J is TRBJ2-5; 12 bases fit TRBD2. The trim removed 4 bases at V and 4 bases at J, leaving 2 bases unmatched. The CDR3 spans 14 residues. In germline, CDR1 is SGHRS, CDR2 YFSETQ. The CDR3 nucleotides are TGCGCCAGCAGCCCGACTAGCGGGGGAGAGACCCAGTACTTC. As protein: CASSPTSGGETQYF.

The J gene is TRBJ2-1, the V gene TRBV15; TRBD2 matches 8 bases. Germline V gene data show CDR1 as LNHNV and CDR2 as YYDKDF (reference sequence). The CDR3 extends over 15 amino acids. V was clipped by 7 bases and J by 0 bases; unmatched bases: 5. CDR3 residues: CATKRLASSYNEQFF. The CDR3, as DNA: TGTGCCACCAAAAGACTAGCGAGCTCCTACAATGAGCAGTTCTTC.

The V and J genes are TRBV4-3 and TRBJ2-6, with 7 positions matching TRBD1. The CDR3 totals 19 residues. V was clipped by 4 bases and J by 1 base; unmatched bases: 13. Germline V gene lookup returns CDR1 LGHNA and CDR2 YSLEER. The CDR3 DNA is TGCGCCAGCAGCCGGACGACAGGGCCCGCATTATCTGGGGCCAACGTCCTGACTTTC. As protein: CASSRTTGPALSGANVLTF.

The V and J genes are TRBV7-3 and TRBJ1-5; the match to TRBD1 covers 9 bases. Germline CDR1 and CDR2: SGHTA and FQGTGA. J was trimmed by 3 bases and V by 4 bases; bases with no gene match: 19. The CDR3 runs to 20 residues. The CDR3 protein is CASSSRLPKSGDRANQPQHF. CDR3 in DNA: TGTGCCAGCAGCTCCCGACTACCTAAGTCGGGGGACAGGGCCAATCAGCCCCAGCATTTT.

Regarding this clonotype: A much larger clone lies a single base off, so this may be a read error. This chain uses TRBV6-5 with TRBJ1-5, with D possibly matching TRBD1 (5 bases). With 2 bases removed from V and 4 bases from J, the gap between germline ends came to 6 bases. The CDR3 runs 13 residues. Per the germline V gene, CDR1 is MNHEY and CDR2 is SVGAGI. The CDR3 region has the DNA TGTGCCAGCAGTTACGAGGGGAATCAGCCCCAGCATTTT. It codes for CASSYEGNQPQHF.

As concerns this clonotype: Here the CDR3 omits its conserved ending phenylalanine or tryptophan, so a read error is the likely source. The genes are TRBV12-3 or TRBV12-4 and TRBJ2-1, with D tentatively TRBD1 or TRBD2 (6 bases each). Trimming left V 6 bases short and J 9 bases short, with 21 bases between. The CDR3 consists of 15 residues. The CDR3, as DNA: TGTGCCAGCAGCCACGGACAGATAGCGGATATTGAGCAGTTCTTG. Translated, it gives CASSHGQIADIEQFL.

This clonotype was observed a single time. This sequence joins TRBV2 and TRBJ2-4, with D perhaps matching TRBD1 (6 bases). The better agreement between TRBJ2-7 and the DNA end casts doubt on the J call. The CDR3 contains 13 residues. CDR1 is SNHLY, CDR2 FYNNEI, per germline. The CDR3 reads CASRTQGLSEQYF. The CDR3, as DNA: TGTGCCAGCAGAACACAGGGATTGTCCGAGCAGTACTTC.

The J gene is TRBJ2-4, the V gene TRBV2, with 11 bases aligning to TRBD2. Germline V gives CDR1 SNHLY, CDR2 FYNNEI. The trim removed 7 bases at V and 8 bases at J, leaving 1 base unmatched. This CDR3 has 12 amino acids. CDR3 loop: CASNSGGDIQYF. The CDR3 nucleotides read TGTGCCAGCAATAGCGGGGGGGACATTCAGTACTTC.

The CDR3 loop is CSAPGHRSTDTQYF. CDR3 in DNA: TGCAGTGCCCCCGGCCACAGGAGCACAGATACGCAGTATTTT. The rearrangement uses TRBV20-1 and TRBJ2-3; D might be TRBD1 (5 bases). Trimming took 6 bases from V and 0 from J, leaving 13 bases between them. This CDR3 region has 14 residues. Germline V gene data show CDR1 as DFQATT and CDR2 as SNEGSKA (reference sequence).

This clonotype was observed a single time. CDR3 nucleotides: TGTGCCAGCAGCGAGGGGATGGGTAGGGTAGCCGGGACCCAGTACTTC. Its translation is CASSEGMGRVAGTQYF. The rearrangement joins TRBV9 to TRBJ2-5; TRBD1 is a possible D gene (5 bases). The germline V gene has CDR1 SGDLS and CDR2 YYNGEE. Deletions cut 3 bases from V and 7 bases from J, with 22 bases between. This CDR3 region has 16 residues. Complete variable domain (other parts from reference TRBV9 and TRBJ2-5): DSGVTQTPKHLITATGQRVTLRCSPRSGDLSVYWYQQSLDQGLQFLIQYYNGEERAKGNILERFSAQQFPDLHSELNLSSLELGDSALYFCASSEGMGRVAGTQYFGPGTRLLVL.

This chain links TRBV5-1 with TRBJ2-5; no clear D. This CDR3 comprises 13 residues. Germline assignment: CDR1 SGHRS and CDR2 YFSETQ. Trimming stripped 0 bases from V and 4 bases from J, with 7 bases between. CDR3 protein: CASSLVVGETQYF. CDR3 coding DNA: TGCGCCAGCAGCTTGGTGGTAGGAGAGACCCAGTACTTC.

The V call is TRBV9, the J call TRBJ1-2; TRBD1 is a possible D gene (6 bases). V was shortened by 4 bases and J by 0 bases, with 16 bases between the two germline ends. Germline V gene lookup returns CDR1 SGDLS and CDR2 YYNGEE. The CDR3 consists of 16 residues. This CDR3 reads CASSNRQDLANYGYTF. The DNA for the CDR3 is TGTGCCAGCAGCAACCGACAGGATTTAGCTAACTATGGCTACACCTTC.

This chain links TRBV10-3 with TRBJ2-7, with TRBD1 matching 8 bases. With 4 bases clipped from V and 2 bases from J, the junction kept 4 bases outside the gene matches. Germline V CDR1 and CDR2: ENHRY, SYGVKD. The CDR3 is 14 amino acids. The CDR3 loop is CAISGQGTPYEQYF. The CDR3 coding sequence is TGTGCCATCAGTGGACAGGGGACTCCCTACGAGCAGTACTTC.